A single sample is the source of the 15 T cell receptor beta chains below, sequenced in a study. TCRdb reprocessed the RT-PCR reads via MiXCR and lists one record per CDR3 protein. The sample has hundreds of thousands of distinct CDR3 sequences; 12% to 15% are singletons. Sequenced: memory CD4+ T cells from blood. Receptors were obtained from a female donor in good health, serving as a healthy control.

At least ten counts were recorded for this clonotype. The chain employs TRBV6-5 and TRBJ2-1; a possible D gene is TRBD1 (6 bases). V gave up 3 bases and J gave up 6 bases, with 15 bases separating them. CDR3 length: 15 amino acids. CDR1 MNHEY and CDR2 SVGAGI come from the germline V gene. CDR3 amino acids: CASSYPNRAVNEQFF. For the CDR3, the DNA is TGTGCCAGCAGTTATCCCAACAGGGCGGTCAATGAGCAGTTCTTC.

This clonotype has more than one count but fewer than ten. The V gene is TRBV2, the J gene TRBJ2-2; 10 positions match TRBD2. Per germline, CDR1 SNHLY and CDR2 FYNNEI. CDR3 size: 13 residues. The J segment lost 10 bases and the V segment lost 6 bases, leaving 5 bases of the junction unmatched. This CDR3 reads CASRTSGPKELFF. DNA of the CDR3: TGTGCCAGCAGGACTAGCGGGCCGAAGGAGCTGTTTTTT.

To note about this clonotype: One end of the junction is discordant with germline, which a read error may explain. The rearrangement links TRBV6-5 to TRBJ2-1; either TRBD1 or TRBD2 may supply D (5 bases each). This CDR3 comprises 15 residues. Per germline, CDR1 MNHEY and CDR2 SVGAGI. The CDR3 here is CASRGFAGSSYNEQF. CDR3 DNA sequence: TGTGCCAGCAGGGGGTTCGCAGGGAGCTCCTACAATGAGCAGTTC.

The V and J genes are TRBV4-2 and TRBJ2-6, with 11 bases aligning to TRBD2. V dropped 0 bases and J dropped 1; count of bases not matched to a gene: 2. The CDR3 is made up of 18 amino acids. Germline CDR1 reads LGHNA; CDR2 reads YNFKEQ. The DNA for the CDR3 is TGTGCCAGCAGCCAAGAGGCTAGCGGGAGGTCTGGGGCCAACGTCCTGACTTTC. Translated: CASSQEASGRSGANVLTF.

This clonotype was counted only a few times. The chain carries TRBV20-1 and TRBJ2-7, with 9 bases lining up with TRBD1. After removal of 7 bases from V and 3 bases from J, the junction contained 7 bases not matched to a gene. Per germline, CDR1 DFQATT and CDR2 SNEGSKA (reference sequence). The CDR3 is 13 residues long. The CDR3 spells CSGWDRDNYEQYF. CDR3 nucleotides: TGCAGTGGATGGGACAGGGACAACTACGAGCAGTACTTC.

This clonotype showed up just a few times. The J gene is TRBJ2-5, the V gene TRBV20-1; TRBD2 might be the D (5 bases). Germline CDR1 reads DFQATT; CDR2 reads SNEGSKA (reference sequence). Trimming took off 5 bases at V and 5 bases at J, with 12 bases between the two ends. This CDR3 is 12 amino acids long. Here the CDR3 reads CSAPGLRETQYF. Here the CDR3 DNA reads TGCAGTGCTCCCGGACTGAGGGAGACCCAGTACTTC.

This clonotype has only a few counts. The chain has TRBV28 and TRBJ2-7; TRBD2 aligns across 8 bases. The germline gives CDR1 MDHEN, CDR2 SYDVKM. The CDR3 totals 15 residues. V was clipped by 1 base and J by 0 bases; unmatched bases: 2. The CDR3 DNA is TGTGCCAGCAGTTTATTAGCGGGGACCTCCTACGAGCAGTACTTC. This sequence encodes CASSLLAGTSYEQYF. Combining the CDR3 with reference TRBV28 and TRBJ2-7 gives the whole variable domain DVKVTQSSRYLVKRTGEKVFLECVQDMDHENMFWYRQDPGLGLRLIYFSYDVKMKEKGDIPEGYSVSREKKERFSLILESASTNQTSMYLCASSLLAGTSYEQYFGPGTRLTVT.

This clonotype has only a few counts. This chain links TRBV6-5 with TRBJ1-1; TRBD1 matches at 10 bases. Losses at the gene ends were 1 base for V and 10 bases for J; bases not matched to a gene: 6. This CDR3 contains 14 residues. CDR1 MNHEY and CDR2 SVGAGI come from the germline V gene. This CDR3 reads CASSYFGQGEPAFF. CDR3 sequence (DNA): TGTGCCAGCAGTTACTTCGGACAGGGGGAACCAGCTTTCTTT.

There are many counts of this clonotype. The genes are TRBV6-6 and TRBJ1-5; D perhaps matches TRBD1 (5 bases). CDR3 length: 14 amino acids. Germline CDR1 is MNHNY and CDR2 is SVGAGI (reference sequence). Trimming took 6 bases from V and 2 from J, leaving 11 bases between them. The CDR3 loop is CASSLRDGNQPQHF. The CDR3 nucleotides read TGTGCCAGCAGCCTCCGGGACGGCAATCAGCCCCAGCATTTT.

The table lists this clonotype with a few counts. This chain connects TRBV29-1 to TRBJ1-1; D is uncertain. Trimming stripped 6 bases from V and 6 bases from J, with 8 bases between. CDR3 size: 10 residues. Per the germline V gene, CDR1 is SQVTM and CDR2 is ANQGSEA. CDR3 sequence reads: CSVQRAEAFF. Written as DNA, the CDR3 is TGCAGCGTACAGCGTGCTGAAGCTTTCTTT. The full variable domain, in which reference TRBV29-1 and TRBJ1-1 provide the parts outside the CDR3, is SAVISQKPSRDICQRGTSLTIQCQVDSQVTMMFWYRQQPGQSLTLIATANQGSEATYESGFVIDKFPISRPNLTFSTLTVSNMSPEDSSIYLCSVQRAEAFFGQGTRLTVV.

This clonotype was seen repeatedly, ten times or more. The chain links TRBV20-1 to TRBJ1-6; no clear D. The CDR3 is 14 residues long. In germline, CDR1 is DFQATT, CDR2 SNEGSKA (reference sequence). V lost 1 base and J 10 bases, leaving 14 bases between the germline ends. As DNA, the CDR3 is TGCAGTGCTAGAGCGCCCAGCAAGTTGTCACCCCTCCACTTT. It specifies CSARAPSKLSPLHF.

This clonotype has at least ten counts. CDR3 amino acids: CSVEVQGKEKLFF. As DNA, the CDR3 is TGCAGCGTTGAAGTCCAGGGGAAAGAAAAACTGTTTTTT. The chain employs TRBV29-1 and TRBJ1-4, with a possible D match to TRBD1 (6 bases). V dropped 1 base and J dropped 8 bases, with 11 bases sitting between them. In germline, CDR1 is SQVTM, CDR2 ANQGSEA. The length of the CDR3 is 13 residues.

This clonotype was seen many times. The chain is built from TRBV4-3 and TRBJ2-1, with 9 bases fitting TRBD2. V gave up 0 bases and J gave up 4 bases; unmatched junction bases: 4. The CDR3 has 16 residues. Germline V gene data show CDR1 as LGHNA and CDR2 as YSLEER. The CDR3 reads CASSQDTSGRYNEQFF. DNA of the CDR3: TGCGCCAGCAGCCAAGACACGAGCGGGAGGTACAATGAGCAGTTCTTC.

The rearrangement uses TRBV24-1 and TRBJ2-1; 9 positions match TRBD2. This CDR3 is 15 amino acids long. V lost 7 bases and J lost 2; bases outside the gene matches: 5. Per germline, CDR1 KGHDR and CDR2 SFDVKD. For the CDR3, the DNA is TGTGCCACCAGAGCGGGAGGTTTTGCCTACAATGAGCAGTTCTTC. Translating it yields CATRAGGFAYNEQFF.

This clonotype came up a few times. The V gene is TRBV10-3, the J gene TRBJ2-5; the D is unclear. The CDR3 consists of 12 residues. The germline V and J ends were trimmed by 4 bases and 3 bases, with 6 bases remaining between them. The V gene's germline CDR1 is ENHRY and CDR2 SYGVKD. The CDR3 nucleotides read TGTGCCATCAGTGCGGCCGAAGAGACCCAGTACTTC. Protein sequence: CAISAAEETQYF.